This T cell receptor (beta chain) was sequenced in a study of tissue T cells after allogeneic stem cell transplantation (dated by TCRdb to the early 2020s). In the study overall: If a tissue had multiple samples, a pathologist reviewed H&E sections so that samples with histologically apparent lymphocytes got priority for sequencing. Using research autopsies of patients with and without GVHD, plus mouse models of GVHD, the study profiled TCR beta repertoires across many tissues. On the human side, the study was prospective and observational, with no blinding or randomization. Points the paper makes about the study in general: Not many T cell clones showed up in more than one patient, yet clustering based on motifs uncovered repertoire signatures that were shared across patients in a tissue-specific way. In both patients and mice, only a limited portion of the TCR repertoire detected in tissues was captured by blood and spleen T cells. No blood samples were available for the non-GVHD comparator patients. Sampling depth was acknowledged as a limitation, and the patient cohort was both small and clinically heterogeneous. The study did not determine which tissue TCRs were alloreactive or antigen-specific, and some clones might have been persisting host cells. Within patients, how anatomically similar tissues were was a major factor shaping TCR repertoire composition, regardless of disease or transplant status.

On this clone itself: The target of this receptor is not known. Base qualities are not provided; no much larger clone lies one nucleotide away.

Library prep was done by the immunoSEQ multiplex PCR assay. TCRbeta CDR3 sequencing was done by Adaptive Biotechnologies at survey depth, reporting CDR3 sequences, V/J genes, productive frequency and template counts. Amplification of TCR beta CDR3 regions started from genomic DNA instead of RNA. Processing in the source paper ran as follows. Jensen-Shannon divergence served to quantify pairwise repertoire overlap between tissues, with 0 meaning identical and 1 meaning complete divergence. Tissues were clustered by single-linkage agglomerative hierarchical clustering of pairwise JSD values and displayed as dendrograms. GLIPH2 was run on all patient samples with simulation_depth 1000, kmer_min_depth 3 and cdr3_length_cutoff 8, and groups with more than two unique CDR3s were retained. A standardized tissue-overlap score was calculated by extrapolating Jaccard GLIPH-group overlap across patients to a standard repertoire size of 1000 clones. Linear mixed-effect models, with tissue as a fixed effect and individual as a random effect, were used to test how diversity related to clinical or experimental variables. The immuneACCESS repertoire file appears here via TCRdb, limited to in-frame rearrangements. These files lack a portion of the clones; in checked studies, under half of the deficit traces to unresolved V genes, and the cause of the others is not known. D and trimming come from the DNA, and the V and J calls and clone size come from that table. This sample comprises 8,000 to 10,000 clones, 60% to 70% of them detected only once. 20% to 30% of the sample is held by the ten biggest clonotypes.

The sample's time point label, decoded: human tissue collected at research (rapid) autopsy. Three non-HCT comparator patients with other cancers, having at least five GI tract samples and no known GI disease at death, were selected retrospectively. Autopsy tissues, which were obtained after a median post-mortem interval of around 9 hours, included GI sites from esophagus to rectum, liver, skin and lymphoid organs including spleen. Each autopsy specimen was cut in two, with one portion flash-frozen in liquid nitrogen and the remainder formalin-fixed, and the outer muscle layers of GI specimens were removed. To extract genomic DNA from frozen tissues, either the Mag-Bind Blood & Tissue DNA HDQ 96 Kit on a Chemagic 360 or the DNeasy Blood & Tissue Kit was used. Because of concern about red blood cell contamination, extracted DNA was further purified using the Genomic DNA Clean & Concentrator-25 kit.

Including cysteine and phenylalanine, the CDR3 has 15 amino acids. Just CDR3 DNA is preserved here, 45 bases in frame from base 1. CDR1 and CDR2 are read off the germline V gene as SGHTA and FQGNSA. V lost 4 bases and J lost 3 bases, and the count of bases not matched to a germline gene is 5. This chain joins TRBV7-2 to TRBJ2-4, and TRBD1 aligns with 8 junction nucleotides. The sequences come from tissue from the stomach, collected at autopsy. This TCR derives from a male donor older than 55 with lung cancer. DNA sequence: TGTGCCAGCAGCTCGAGCAGGGGGCACAAAAACATTCAGTACTTC. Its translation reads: CASSSSRGHKNIQYF.